The 9 T cell receptor beta chains below were found in one sample sequenced in a study of T cells in Graves' hyperthyroidism and ophthalmopathy. There were TCR beta CDR3 regions amplified from RNA transcripts. HTBI primers drove first-round RT-PCR of the TCR CDR3. TCRdb re-analysed the multiplex PCR reads in MiXCR, keeping a single row per CDR3 protein. The data hold roughly 560,000 distinct CDR3 sequences, with about 15% observed a single time. The sequenced material came from blood. The receptor source for this set is a woman in her thirties or forties with Graves' ophthalmopathy.

This clonotype was counted between two and nine times. V usage is TRBV5-5 and J usage is TRBJ2-7, with 8 bases aligning to TRBD2. The CDR3 has 14 residues. Germline values: CDR1 SGHKS, CDR2 YYEKEE (reference sequence). V dropped 2 bases and J dropped 4; count of bases not matched to a gene: 5. The CDR3 region is CASSFTSGNYEQYF. As DNA, the CDR3 is TGTGCCAGCAGCTTTACTAGCGGCAATTACGAGCAGTACTTC.

V and J are TRBV11-2 and TRBJ1-3; the D gene is possibly TRBD1 (6 bases). Germline V gene sequence: CDR1 SGHAT, CDR2 FQNNGV. V shed 6 bases and J shed 0 bases, with 21 bases lying between them. The length of the CDR3 is 18 residues. CDR3 in amino acids: CASRVTRDTTFSGNTIYF. The CDR3 DNA sequence: TGTGCCAGCAGAGTGACCCGGGACACCACCTTCTCTGGAAACACCATATATTTT.

There are many counts of this clonotype. The chain uses TRBV6-2 or TRBV6-3 and TRBJ2-7, with TRBD2 matching 11 bases. V lost 2 bases, J lost 4 bases, and 16 bases stayed unmatched. The CDR3 loop spans 19 amino acids. Germline CDR1 and CDR2: MNHEY and SVGEGT. CDR3 sequence (DNA): TGTGCCAGCAGTTACGACGTTCGACTAGCGGGAACTTTGTTGTACGAGCAGTACTTC. Protein: CASSYDVRLAGTLLYEQYF.

This clonotype was seen at least ten times. The chain recombines TRBV3-1 with TRBJ1-2; the match to TRBD1 covers 8 bases. CDR3 size: 13 residues. V trimming: 1 base; J trimming: 8 bases; junction bases outside the gene matches: 3. The germline gives CDR1 LGHDT, CDR2 YNNKEL (reference sequence). The CDR3 is CASSQGRGHGYTF. Here the CDR3 DNA reads TGTGCCAGCAGCCAAGGCAGGGGGCACGGCTACACCTTC.

Ten or more counts support this clonotype. The CDR3, as DNA: TGCAGTGCTATAAGCCAGAAGGCAGGGACCTACGAGCAGTACTTC. Its translation is CSAISQKAGTYEQYF. This chain links TRBV20-1 with TRBJ2-7; D may be TRBD1 (5 bases). The CDR3 extends over 15 amino acids. Per the germline V gene, CDR1 is DFQATT and CDR2 is SNEGSKA (reference sequence). Trimming cost V 4 bases and J 2 bases, with 18 bases left between them.

In this sample, this clonotype turned up many times. This may be a read error, as it is one base from a much larger clone. The rearrangement joins TRBV7-8 to TRBJ2-5; D is ambiguous. Germline V lookup: CDR1 SGHVS, CDR2 FQNEAQ. V shed 5 bases and J shed 1 base, with 2 bases lying between them. The CDR3 has 11 amino acids. The CDR3 DNA reads as TGTGCCAGCAGCGGCCAAGAGACCCAGTACTTC. Protein: CASSGQETQYF.

This clonotype has only a few counts. The gene calls are TRBV20-1 and TRBJ2-4, with TRBD2 identical over 10 bases. Germline V lookup: CDR1 DFQATT, CDR2 SNEGSKA (reference sequence). With 1 base clipped from V and 1 base from J, the junction kept 16 bases outside the gene matches. This CDR3 region has 20 residues. The DNA for the CDR3 is TGCAGTGCTAGAGGCCCGTCTAGCGGGAGAGGAGAGGCTGCCAAAAACATTCAGTACTTC. This encodes CSARGPSSGRGEAAKNIQYF.

The chain couples TRBV11-2 to TRBJ2-2; 8 bases map to TRBD1. The J segment lost 2 bases and the V segment lost 4 bases, leaving 3 bases of the junction unmatched. The CDR3 runs 15 residues. In germline, CDR1 is SGHAT, CDR2 FQNNGV. The CDR3 region has the DNA TGTGCCAGCAGCTCCAGGGGGCTCAACACCGGGGAGCTGTTTTTT. Amino acids: CASSSRGLNTGELFF.

This clonotype was observed at least ten times. The rearrangement joins TRBV20-1 to TRBJ1-1, with D perhaps TRBD1 (5 bases). There are 11 residues in the CDR3. V lost 5 bases, J lost 7 bases, and 11 bases lay in between. Germline CDR1 is DFQATT and CDR2 is SNEGSKA (reference sequence). The CDR3 DNA is TGCAGTGCTCCCGGACAAAGTGAAGCTTTCTTT. Its protein product is CSAPGQSEAFF.